Presented here are 6 T cell receptor beta chains from one specimen sequenced in a study of blood T cells in healthy people across ages. It was with a sample-barcoded 5' primer and a J-beta primer mix that a second PCR of roughly 7 to 12 cycles was run. TCRdb ran MiXCR on the 5' RACE reads and lists one entry per CDR3 protein. The sample consists of fewer than 900,000 distinct CDR3 sequences, around 36% of them appearing once. The sequenced sample consisted of blood. These receptors all stem from a man younger than 35 in good health.

V usage is TRBV20-1 and J usage is TRBJ2-5; 9 positions agree with TRBD2. The CDR3 is 14 amino acids. The germline V gene has CDR1 DFQATT and CDR2 SNEGSKA (reference sequence). V shed 0 bases, J shed 11 bases, and the junction held 10 bases outside the gene matches. Written as DNA, the CDR3 is TGCAGTGCTAGAGATGTCCTAGCGGGGAATAAGCAGTACTTC. Its protein is CSARDVLAGNKQYF.

J is TRBJ2-3 and V is TRBV4-1; D may be TRBD2 (6 bases). V dropped 5 bases and J dropped 2 bases, with 14 bases sitting between them. Per germline, CDR1 MGHRA and CDR2 YSYEKL. This CDR3 is built from 15 residues. For the CDR3, the DNA is TGCGCCAGCAGCTCAAGGACGGGGGTCACAGATACGCAGTATTTT. Translating gives CASSSRTGVTDTQYF.

Concerning this clonotype itself: Being one base from a much bigger clone, this may be a read error. The rearrangement uses TRBV2 and TRBJ2-1, with TRBD1 matching over 7 bases. The CDR3 loop spans 13 amino acids. Germline V CDR1 and CDR2: SNHLY, FYNNEI. The junction had 9 bases not matched to a gene; V was cut back by 10 bases and J by 6 bases. The CDR3: CAINWGQSNEQFF. CDR3 sequence (DNA): TGTGCCATCAATTGGGGACAGAGCAATGAGCAGTTCTTC.

This clonotype was counted between two and nine times. This rearrangement joins TRBV7-9 to TRBJ2-5, with D perhaps TRBD2 (6 bases). The DNA end is more similar to TRBJ2-7, so the J call may be wrong. The CDR3 covers 15 residues. The germline V gene has CDR1 SEHNR and CDR2 FQNEAQ (reference sequence). CDR3 loop: CASSLAGGRLDEQYF. The CDR3 DNA follows: TGTGCCAGCAGCTTAGCGGGGGGTCGGCTAGACGAGCAGTACTTC.

A remark on this clonotype: This may be a read error, as it is one base from a much larger clone. The chain is built from TRBV7-3 and TRBJ2-1; weak D call: TRBD2 (6 bases). The V gene's germline CDR1 is SGHTA and CDR2 FQGTGA. V was shortened by 5 bases and J by 7 bases, with 15 bases between the two germline ends. The length of the CDR3 is 14 residues. The CDR3: CASSVSGPKNEQFF. Written as DNA, the CDR3 is TGTGCCAGCAGCGTTAGCGGCCCCAAGAATGAGCAGTTCTTC.

CDR3 nucleotides: TGTGCCAGCAGGAGTATGGGGACCTACGAGCAGTACTTC. It codes for CASRSMGTYEQYF. The V call is TRBV7-9, the J call TRBJ2-7; D not resolved. The germline V gene encodes CDR1 SEHNR and CDR2 FQNEAQ (reference sequence). The CDR3 extends over 13 amino acids. The V end was cut by 6 bases, the J end by 2 bases, with 11 bases between.